The rows below give T cell receptor beta chains drawn from one sample of a study of T cell responses to AZD1222 COVID-19 vaccine. Sequencing used immunoSEQ multiplex PCR; TCRdb keeps in-frame clones, though not all of them. This sample has some 150,000 clones, with around 89% found just once. The specimen comprised peripheral blood, sampled on day 0 of MenACWY control vaccination. These TCRs come from an adult in good health. The CDR3 runs from the conserved cysteine through the conserved F or W. Fields, in order: clone size, V gene, D gene, J gene, CDR3 DNA, CDR3 protein. The D gene is left open where the match is weak. Some rows mark clone size as missing; the rest say once, few, many or name a class of expanded clone.

size: -; V: TRBV2; D: -; J: TRBJ1-1; DNA: TGTGCCAGCAGTGAGGTCGGACTTAACACTGAAGCTTTCTTT; CDR3: CASSEVGLNTEAFF
size: -; V: TRBV28; D: -; J: TRBJ1-2; DNA: TGTGCCAGCAGTTTGGGCAGGGGCTACACCTTC; CDR3: CASSLGRGYTF
size: -; V: TRBV18; D: TRBD1; J: TRBJ1-1; DNA: TGTGCCAGCTCGTCCGACAGGGGTGCGTACACTGAAGCTTTCTTT; CDR3: CASSSDRGAYTEAFF
size: -; V: TRBV30; D: -; J: TRBJ1-5; DNA: TGTGCCTGGAGTGGGGGGGATTGGCAGCCCCAGCATTTT; CDR3: CAWSGGDWQPQHF
size: once; V: TRBV25-1; D: -; J: TRBJ1-1; DNA: TGTGCCAGCAGTGAATATGGCTCCATGAACACTGAAGCTTTCTTT; CDR3: CASSEYGSMNTEAFF
size: -; V: TRBV5-1; D: -; J: TRBJ1-1; DNA: TGCGCCAGCAGCGTGGGAGCTGGGGGCATGAACACTGAAGCTTTCTTT; CDR3: CASSVGAGGMNTEAFF
size: -; V: TRBV18; D: -; J: TRBJ1-3; DNA: TGTGCCAGCTCAGAAAGGGGCTCCTCTGGAAACACCATATATTTT; CDR3: CASSERGSSGNTIYF
size: once; V: TRBV11-3; D: -; J: TRBJ1-1; DNA: TGTGCCAGCAGCCATAGAAAGATCATGAACACTGAAGCTTTCTTT; CDR3: CASSHRKIMNTEAFF
size: -; V: TRBV6-6; D: TRBD1; J: TRBJ2-2; DNA: TGTGCCAGCACCTTACAGGGGGCAAGCACCGGGGAGCTGTTTTTT; CDR3: CASTLQGASTGELFF
size: -; V: TRBV9; D: TRBD1; J: TRBJ1-1; DNA: TGTGCCAGCAGCCCCCGGACAGGTCGACCCACTGAAGCTTTCTTT; CDR3: CASSPRTGRPTEAFF
size: -; V: TRBV30; D: -; J: TRBJ1-2; DNA: TGTGCCTGGGGGGGGCTCGGGGGCTACACCTTC; CDR3: CAWGGLGGYTF
size: -; V: TRBV7-2; D: -; J: TRBJ1-1; DNA: TGTGCCAGCAGCAGACGGACGGGAATGAACACTGAAGCTTTCTTT; CDR3: CASSRRTGMNTEAFF
size: once; V: TRBV29-1; D: -; J: TRBJ2-7; DNA: TGCAGCGTCTCTGAGGGGAGTGGGAACTACGAGCAGTACTTC; CDR3: CSVSEGSGNYEQYF
size: -; V: TRBV24-1; D: TRBD1; J: TRBJ1-1; DNA: TGTGCCACCAGTGATCAGCACCGGGACAGGGGGCTTACTGAAGCTTTCTTT; CDR3: CATSDQHRDRGLTEAFF
size: -; V: TRBV30; D: -; J: TRBJ2-5; DNA: TGTGCCGGGGACACCCAAGAGACCCAGTACTTC; CDR3: CAGDTQETQYF
size: -; V: TRBV29-1; D: -; J: TRBJ1-2; DNA: TGCAGCGTTGGCGAGGGAGGTGGCTACACCTTC; CDR3: CSVGEGGGYTF
size: few; V: TRBV11-3; D: TRBD1; J: TRBJ2-7; DNA: TGTGCCAGCCAGGGGTCCGGGACAGGGGGCGCGTACGAGCAGTACTTC; CDR3: CASQGSGTGGAYEQYF
size: once; V: TRBV11-3; D: -; J: TRBJ1-1; DNA: TGTGCCAGCAGCTTATTTATGAATACTGAAGCTTTCTTT; CDR3: CASSLFMNTEAFF
size: once; V: TRBV9; D: -; J: TRBJ1-3; DNA: TGTGCCAGCAGCCTAGGATACAGTTTCTCTGGAAACACCATATATTTT; CDR3: CASSLGYSFSGNTIYF
size: once; V: TRBV15; D: -; J: TRBJ2-7; DNA: TGTGCCACCAGCAGAGATGCGGCCTACGAGCAGTACTTC; CDR3: CATSRDAAYEQYF
size: -; V: TRBV12-3/TRBV12-4; D: TRBD1; J: TRBJ2-7; DNA: TGTGCCAGCCAGTACAGGGGGCTGGACGAGCAGTACTTC; CDR3: CASQYRGLDEQYF
size: -; V: TRBV7-2; D: -; J: TRBJ1-5; DNA: TGTGCCAGCAGCTTAAAGGGGAGCAATCAGCCCCAGCATTTT; CDR3: CASSLKGSNQPQHF
size: -; V: TRBV27; D: TRBD1; J: TRBJ2-7; DNA: TGTGCCAGCATTCTATTCCAGGGGGCGGGGGAGCAGTACTTC; CDR3: CASILFQGAGEQYF
size: -; V: TRBV7-2; D: -; J: TRBJ1-2; DNA: TGTGCCAGCAGCTTCGACAGGAGATATGGCTACACCTTC; CDR3: CASSFDRRYGYTF
size: -; V: TRBV9; D: -; J: TRBJ2-2; DNA: TGTGCCAGCAGCCCTCGACCCGGGGAGCTGTTTTTT; CDR3: CASSPRPGELFF
size: -; V: TRBV27; D: -; J: TRBJ1-3; DNA: TGTGCCAGCCGGGGCGGGGGGCCTGGAAACACCATATATTTT; CDR3: CASRGGGPGNTIYF
size: -; V: TRBV21-1; D: -; J: TRBJ2-1; DNA: TGTGCCAGCAGCAAAGGACTAGCGGAGCAAAATGAGCAGTTCTTC; CDR3: CASSKGLAEQNEQFF
size: -; V: TRBV12-3/TRBV12-4; D: -; J: TRBJ1-5; DNA: TGTGCCAGCAGTTTTGGACAGCCCCAGCATTTT; CDR3: CASSFGQPQHF
size: -; V: TRBV4-2; D: TRBD2; J: TRBJ2-1; DNA: TGTGCCAGCAGCCCCGGGGGGAGTAGCGGGGTAAATGAGCAGTTCTTC; CDR3: CASSPGGSSGVNEQFF
size: -; V: TRBV2; D: -; J: TRBJ1-2; DNA: TGTGCCAGCAGTGGGGACGCCGACTCCTATGGCTACACCTTC; CDR3: CASSGDADSYGYTF
size: -; V: TRBV7-8; D: TRBD1; J: TRBJ1-2; DNA: TGTGCCAGCAGCCTAGGACAGGGAGGCTATGGCTACACCTTC; CDR3: CASSLGQGGYGYTF
size: -; V: TRBV2; D: -; J: TRBJ1-5; DNA: TGTGCCAGCAGCTGGGAGGGGAGCAATCAGCCCCAGCATTTT; CDR3: CASSWEGSNQPQHF
size: -; V: TRBV3-1/TRBV3-2; D: TRBD1; J: TRBJ2-1; DNA: TGTGCCAGCAGCCAAGAGACAGGGTACAATGAGCAGTTCTTC; CDR3: CASSQETGYNEQFF
size: -; V: TRBV6-2/TRBV6-3; D: -; J: TRBJ1-1; DNA: TGTGCCAGCAGTTACCCATCGTATCCCGAAGCTTTCTTT; CDR3: CASSYPSYPEAFF
size: -; V: TRBV12-5; D: -; J: TRBJ1-4; DNA: TGTGCTAGTGGTTTGGTACCTAATGAAAAACTGTTTTTT; CDR3: CASGLVPNEKLFF
size: once; V: TRBV5-1; D: -; J: TRBJ2-5; DNA: TGCGCCAGCAGCTTCGACGAGACCCAGTACTTC; CDR3: CASSFDETQYF
size: -; V: TRBV18; D: -; J: TRBJ1-5; DNA: TGTGCCAGCTCACCCGACAGGATAAATCAGCCCCAGCATTTT; CDR3: CASSPDRINQPQHF
size: -; V: TRBV6-6; D: TRBD1; J: TRBJ1-5; DNA: TGTGCCAGCAGTCGATCCAGGGGGCACAATTTT; CDR3: CASSRSRGHNF
size: -; V: TRBV3-1/TRBV3-2; D: -; J: TRBJ1-5; DNA: TGTGCCAGCAGCCCTGGGCAGCGCAATCAGCCCCAGCATTTT; CDR3: CASSPGQRNQPQHF
size: -; V: TRBV27; D: -; J: TRBJ2-7; DNA: TGTGCCAGCAGTTTATCGCTTTCCCACCGCTACGAGCAGTACTTC; CDR3: CASSLSLSHRYEQYF
size: -; V: TRBV7-9; D: -; J: TRBJ2-5; DNA: TGTGCCAGCATAGAAGGAGGGGAGACCCAGTACTTC; CDR3: CASIEGGETQYF
size: once; V: TRBV5-1; D: -; J: TRBJ2-2; DNA: TGCGCCAGCAGCTTAAGAAGCTTCTCCACCGGGGAGCTGTTTTTT; CDR3: CASSLRSFSTGELFF
size: -; V: TRBV27; D: TRBD2; J: TRBJ2-3; DNA: TGTGCCAGCAGTTTTCCCGGGACAGGGGGACTAGCGGGGAACACAGATACGCAGTATTTT; CDR3: CASSFPGTGGLAGNTDTQYF